This TCR beta chain was recorded in a study of T cell responses to AZD1222 COVID-19 vaccine (dated by TCRdb to the early 2020s). With regard to the full study: Because spike-specific TCR depth and breadth did not differ between the two schedules, AZD1222 recipients who got a second dose at roughly 4 weeks were pooled with those who got a second dose at roughly 12 weeks. Trial participants were enrolled by age into 18-55, 56-69 and 70-plus year subgroups, with approximately 160, 26 and 62 TCR-sequenced participants respectively. A total of just over 230 trial participants underwent TCR sequencing, of whom approximately 200 had received two doses of AZD1222 and about 25 had received two doses of the MenACWY control vaccine. Paper-wide results and their limitations: Because no samples from the day 14 peak response were available, repertoires could be characterized only after the peak T cell response. Conclusions about previously exposed vaccinees were limited because only six AZD1222 recipients were SARS-CoV-2 seropositive at baseline. A significant rise in spike-specific TCR breadth and depth was observed after two AZD1222 doses relative to day 0 and relative to MenACWY recipients. Vaccine-associated CD4 TCRs spanned the whole spike protein, with dominant responses in regions 160-218 and 743-854. The 56-69-year group was small, and its depth increase did not reach significance, likely because of low power. Most participants were white British and females outnumbered males, and the authors suggested that clonal diversity may have been underestimated. Reportedly, almost half of the unique spike-specific TCRs recognized epitopes lying outside the regions that are mutated in the B.1.351 and B.1.1.7 variants.

This specimen's time point label, interpreted: baseline before first vaccination. The vaccinee samples were drawn from two UK trials, COV001 and COV002, one of which was a single-blind randomized controlled phase 2/3 trial testing AZD1222 (ChAdOx1 nCoV-19) in healthy adults. Trial participant PBMC samples were collected at day 0 and day 28 after the second dose for TCRbeta chain sequencing. The CDR3 regions of human TCRbeta chains were analyzed by immunosequencing. Per the authors' processing: Repertoire TCRs were checked for matches against a reference library of SARS-CoV-2-specific TCRs that had been generated using the MIRA antigen-specificity platform. Breadth was defined as the fraction of unique TCRs that were SARS-CoV-2-associated, and depth was defined as the fraction of total T cells that were SARS-CoV-2-associated. Using the MIRA data, each spike-specific TCR was mapped to the spike region that the TCR reacts to and placed in a CD4 or CD8 class. Log10-transformed breadth and depth values were compared by one-way ANOVA with Sidak's multiple comparisons tests. Held by TCRdb, this immuneACCESS table contains in-frame sequences only and omits some clones. Under half of the omission traces to an unresolved V gene where checked; the cause of the rest is unknown. For V, J and clone size, that table is used; D and trimming come from the DNA. The sample contains fewer than 200,000 clones, 90% to 95% of them found a single time. 1.9% of the sample rests with the top ten.

This clone has just one count. Which antigen it targets is not known. No per-base quality is available; no much larger clone lies one base away. CDR1 and CDR2, per the germline V gene, are LGHNA and YSLEER. The CDR3 starts with the cysteine, ends with the phenylalanine, and has 15 residues. Left in the record is the CDR3 DNA by itself, 45 bases read in frame from the first base. V and J are truncated by 1 base and 3 bases respectively, leaving an intervening sequence of 10 bases. Specimen: peripheral blood, collected on day 0 of AZD1222 vaccination. The TCR was taken from an adult in good health. Here the chain combines TRBV4-3 and TRBJ2-1; the D gene assignment is ambiguous. The nucleotide sequence reads as follows: TGCGCCAGCAGCCAAGTCATTGGCGACTACAATGAGCAGTTCTTC. The translation is CASSQVIGDYNEQFF.